The 13 T cell receptor beta chains reported below all come from one sample, sequenced in a study of OX40 agonist ivuxolimab in advanced cancers. Sequencing used immunoSEQ multiplex PCR; TCRdb keeps in-frame clones, though not all of them. The data show 55,000 to 75,000 clones, around four fifths seen once. Material: CD4+ or CD8+ T cells sorted from blood, obtained in a trial of the OX40 agonist ivuxolimab. The receptors derive from an adult with an advanced solid tumor such as melanoma, head and neck, liver or kidney cancer.

The rearrangement uses TRBV7-2 and TRBJ2-7; TRBD2 matches at 8 bases. CDR1 SGHTA and CDR2 FQGNSA come from the germline V gene. With V trimmed by 3 bases and J by 2 bases, 3 bases remained unmatched. The CDR3 length is 14 residues. The CDR3 protein is CASSFGLATYEQYF. CDR3 in DNA: TGTGCCAGCAGCTTCGGACTAGCCACCTACGAGCAGTACTTC.

J is TRBJ2-2 and V is TRBV27; a weak D match, TRBD1 (5 bases). Trimming stripped 5 bases from V and 6 bases from J, with 13 bases between. The CDR3 consists of 14 residues. Germline CDR1 MNHEY, CDR2 SMNVEV (reference sequence). CDR3 nucleotides: TGTGCCAGCAGTCCCCTGACAGTTTCCGGGGAGCTGTTTTTT. Amino acid sequence: CASSPLTVSGELFF.

The V gene is TRBV11-1, the J gene TRBJ1-1; D not resolved. Per germline, CDR1 SGHAT and CDR2 FQDESV (reference sequence). The CDR3 loop spans 16 amino acids. Trimming left V 4 bases short and J 1 base short, with 16 bases between. CDR3: CASSSPVRSPNTEAFF. DNA of the CDR3: TGTGCCAGCAGCTCACCGGTCCGCTCCCCGAACACTGAAGCTTTCTTT.

The chain combines TRBV10-3 with TRBJ1-6, with TRBD1 matching over 7 bases. The V and J ends lost 4 bases and 10 bases, in that order; junction bases with no gene match: 7. Germline V gene sequence: CDR1 ENHRY, CDR2 SYGVKD. CDR3 length: 14 amino acids. CDR3 sequence (DNA): TGTGCCATCAGTGTGGGGCAGGGGGGCTCACCCCTCCACTTT. It yields the protein CAISVGQGGSPLHF.

The genes are TRBV7-7 and TRBJ2-5; TRBD1 matches 7 bases. J gave up 4 bases and V 1 base, and 6 bases lay outside the gene matches. CDR1 and CDR2 from the germline V gene are SSHAT and FNYEAQ (reference sequence). This CDR3 contains 15 residues. The CDR3 spells CASSLDGTVGETQYF. The CDR3 DNA reads as TGTGCCAGCAGCTTAGACGGGACAGTGGGAGAGACCCAGTACTTC.

This clone was seen a single time. The chain uses TRBV4-2 and TRBJ2-7; D ambiguous. The CDR3 is 14 residues long. The V end lost 3 bases, the J end lost 0 bases, and 9 bases lay between the germline ends. Germline CDR1 LGHNA, CDR2 YNFKEQ. The CDR3 loop reads CASSQDGSSYEQYF. The CDR3 coding sequence is TGTGCCAGCAGCCAGGACGGAAGCTCCTACGAGCAGTACTTC.

V usage is TRBV28 and J usage is TRBJ2-7, with no clear D. This CDR3 has 12 residues. Germline loops: CDR1 MDHEN, CDR2 SYDVKM. V was cut by 5 bases and J by 4 bases, with 9 bases left in between. The CDR3 here is CASSADAYEQYF. The DNA of the CDR3 is TGTGCCAGCAGTGCCGATGCTTACGAGCAGTACTTC.

This chain links TRBV2 with TRBJ2-1; the match to TRBD2 covers 9 bases. Germline V gene sequence: CDR1 SNHLY, CDR2 FYNNEI. The CDR3 is 15 amino acids. V was pared by 5 bases and J by 3 bases, with 5 bases of the junction left unmatched. This CDR3 reads CASSPASGVYNEQFF. As DNA, the CDR3 is TGTGCCAGCAGTCCGGCTAGCGGGGTCTACAATGAGCAGTTCTTC.

The CDR3 DNA reads as TGTGCCAGCAGCTTATTTTACAGGGACACGCCCTTTAGTGGCACTGAAGCTTTCTTT. Protein: CASSLFYRDTPFSGTEAFF. The chain uses TRBV7-2 and TRBJ1-1; D is possibly TRBD1 (6 bases). V was trimmed by 2 bases and J by 4 bases, leaving 26 bases between them. CDR3 length equals 19 residues. Germline values: CDR1 SGHTA, CDR2 FQGNSA.

The chain carries TRBV28 and TRBJ2-3; maybe TRBD1 (6 bases). Between the trimmed V and J ends, which lost 7 bases and 0 bases, there was a span of 11 bases. The CDR3 spans 14 residues. From germline, CDR1 is MDHEN and CDR2 SYDVKM. This chain's CDR3 is CASTLTGSTDTQYF. For the CDR3, the DNA is TGTGCCAGCACCCTGACAGGAAGCACAGATACGCAGTATTTT.

CDR3 nucleotide sequence: TGTGCCAGCAGTCGTGGACCAACCGAGCAGTACTTC. Translation: CASSRGPTEQYF. The V call is TRBV7-9, the J call TRBJ2-7, with D uncertain. CDR3 size: 12 residues. V was trimmed by 6 bases and J by 6 bases, leaving 12 bases between them. Per germline, CDR1 SEHNR and CDR2 FQNEAQ (reference sequence).

V usage is TRBV28 and J usage is TRBJ2-7, with D unresolved. Trimming took off 2 bases at V and 0 bases at J, with 14 bases between the two ends. The CDR3 runs 16 residues. Germline assignment: CDR1 MDHEN and CDR2 SYDVKM. CDR3 nucleotides: TGTGCCAGCAGTTTAAGGGCAGCGTTAAGCTCCTACGAGCAGTACTTC. Its protein product is CASSLRAALSSYEQYF. Based on the CDR3 plus reference TRBV28 and TRBJ2-7, the full variable domain is DVKVTQSSRYLVKRTGEKVFLECVQDMDHENMFWYRQDPGLGLRLIYFSYDVKMKEKGDIPEGYSVSREKKERFSLILESASTNQTSMYLCASSLRAALSSYEQYFGPGTRLTVT.

CDR3 amino acids: CASSEGGGAGNTIYF. The CDR3 DNA is TGTGCCAGCAGTGAAGGAGGGGGCGCCGGAAACACCATATATTTT. This chain connects TRBV2 to TRBJ1-3; 7 bases match TRBD1. The CDR3 is 15 amino acids. Germline trimming cut 1 base from V and 4 bases from J; bases unmatched to any gene: 4. CDR1 is SNHLY, CDR2 FYNNEI, per germline.